Sequencing of this TCR beta chain was carried out in a study of T cell responses to AZD1222 COVID-19 vaccine. Study overall: The study pooled second doses at about 4 or about 12 weeks.

The CDR3 runs 13 residues. CDR1 SNHLY and CDR2 FYNNEI come from the germline V gene. Germline trimming cut 6 bases from V and 6 bases from J; bases unmatched to any gene: 3. Study results and limitations: White British people made up most donors, females outnumbered males, and clonal diversity was possibly underestimated. Vaccine-associated CD4 TCRs spanned spike, dominant at 160-218 and 743-854.

The table came from immunoSEQ multiplex PCR; TCRdb's copy has only in-frame clones and leaves some out. The data show under 200,000 clones, with around 93% seen just once and around 4% held by the top ten. For this clone: Its matching antigen is unknown.

The specimen was peripheral blood, collected on day 0 of AZD1222 vaccination. The chain recombines TRBV2 with TRBJ1-5; 9 bases match TRBD1. The source is an adult in good health. The CDR3 DNA sequence: TGTGCCAGCAGAGGGACAGGGATTCAGCCCCAGCATTTT. The encoded protein is CASRGTGIQPQHF.